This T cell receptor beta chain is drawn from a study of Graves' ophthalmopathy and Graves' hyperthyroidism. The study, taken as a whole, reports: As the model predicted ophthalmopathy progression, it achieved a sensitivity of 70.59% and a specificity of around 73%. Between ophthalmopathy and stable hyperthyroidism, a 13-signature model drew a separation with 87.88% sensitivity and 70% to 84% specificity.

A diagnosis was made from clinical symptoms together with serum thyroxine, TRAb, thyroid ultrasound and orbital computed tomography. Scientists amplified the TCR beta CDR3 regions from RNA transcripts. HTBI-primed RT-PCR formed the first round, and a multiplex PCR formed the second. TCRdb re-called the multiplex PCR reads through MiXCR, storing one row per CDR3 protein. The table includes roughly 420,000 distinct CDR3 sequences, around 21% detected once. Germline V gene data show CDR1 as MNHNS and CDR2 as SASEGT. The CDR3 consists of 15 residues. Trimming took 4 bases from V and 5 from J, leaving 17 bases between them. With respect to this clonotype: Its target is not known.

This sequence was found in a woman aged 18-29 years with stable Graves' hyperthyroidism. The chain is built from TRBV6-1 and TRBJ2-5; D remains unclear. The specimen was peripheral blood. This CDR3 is CASSGRQVLRETQYF. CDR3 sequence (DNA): TGTGCCAGCAGTGGCCGGCAGGTACTTCGGGAGACCCAGTACTTC.